Given below is one T cell receptor beta chain in context. The sample holds a few counts of this clone. Its specific antigen is unknown. Per-nucleotide qualities are absent, and no much larger clonotype sits a single base away. The data are from a study of blood T cell repertoires in COVID-19 (dated by TCRdb to about 2020). Broadly, across the study: Collaborator samples came from the United States, Italy and Spain and covered acute and convalescent phases of COVID-19. The prospective study material was composed of cDNA or gDNA derived from T cells, B-cell-depleted T cells, or PBMCs. Subjects who had been exposed to COVID-19, were actively infected with it, or had recovered from it provided the deeply sampled blood TCRbeta repertoires that made up the dataset. The repertoires were made available in a free public database intended to serve as a resource for research on the immune response to SARS-CoV-2. Samples were obtained from the ongoing ImmuneRACE study (first 160 participants) and from some 1,300 subjects provided by 6 global collaborators. Nearly every sample came with metadata listing a de-identified subject ID, COVID-19 status, age in years and sex. Where available, HLA class I and class II types were taken from metadata supplied by the sample provider and were not determined by assay-based typing.

Whole blood was collected in K2EDTA tubes by collaborating institutions according to the institutions' own protocols. For TCRbeta analysis, collaborator samples were shipped as frozen whole blood, as isolated PBMCs, or as DNA extracted from either sample type. The investigation overall reported the following: Clinical and demographic metadata were provided uncurated, with the amount varying by source and participant.

The CDR3 numbers 17 residues from cysteine through phenylalanine. This entry keeps only the CDR3 DNA: 51 bases, framed from base 1. Via the germline V gene (reference sequence), CDR1 is LNHDA and CDR2 SQIVND. Ends trimmed: V by 7 bases, J by 1 base; bases unmatched to a gene: 12. TCRbeta CDR3 regions were amplified from genomic DNA by means of the immunoSEQ Assay, a bias-controlled multiplex PCR. In the original analysis: The number of nucleated cells in each sample was estimated from the amplification of reference gene primers within the assay. Sequence reads were collapsed and filtered to measure the absolute abundance of every unique TCRbeta CDR3 rearrangement. For each sample, productive Simpson clonality was calculated as the square root of Simpson's diversity index across productive rearrangements. TCRdb took over this immuneACCESS table, retaining in-frame rearrangements with V and J assigned. Such tables are incomplete; in checked studies, under half of the missing clones stem from an unresolved V gene, and the remainder is unexplained. D and trimming come from the DNA, and the V and J calls and clone size come from that table. The sample records approximately 69,000 clones, around 79% of which are singletons. Jointly, the top ten make up about 20% of the sample.

Sequencing was performed on peripheral blood. The sequence joins TRBV19 to TRBJ2-2, with TRBD1 matching 7 junction bases. This TCR came from a man aged 60 to 69 with acute or convalescent COVID-19. The CDR3 protein sequence reads: CASTTTGIGKNTGELFF. In nucleotides, the sequence is TGTGCCAGTACGACGACAGGGATTGGGAAGAACACCGGGGAGCTGTTTTTT.